The 21 T cell receptor beta chains in this list originate from one sample, sequenced in a study of OX40 agonist ivuxolimab in advanced cancers. Libraries were prepared by immunoSEQ multiplex PCR; TCRdb keeps only in-frame clonotypes and omits some of them. The sample has about 61,000 clones; approximately 81% are singletons. The sample in question was CD4+ or CD8+ T cells sorted from blood, obtained in a trial of the OX40 agonist ivuxolimab. The receptors were sampled from an adult with an advanced solid tumor such as melanoma, head and neck, liver or kidney cancer.

The chain joins TRBV19 to TRBJ1-1, with no clear D. The CDR3 contains 13 residues. Germline CDR1 is LNHDA and CDR2 is SQIVND (reference sequence). V was shortened by 7 bases and J by 2 bases, with 11 bases between the two germline ends. DNA of the CDR3: TGTGCCAGTATACCGGATGACAACACTGAAGCTTTCTTT. Its protein product is CASIPDDNTEAFF.

The chain couples TRBV9 to TRBJ1-2; 7 positions match TRBD1. The junction had 7 bases not matched to a gene; V was cut back by 7 bases and J by 1 base. The CDR3 runs 14 residues. In germline, CDR1 is SGDLS, CDR2 YYNGEE. CDR3 coding DNA: TGTGCCAGCGACAGGGAGGGAATTAACTATGGCTACACCTTC. Encoded protein: CASDREGINYGYTF.

The chain recombines TRBV18 with TRBJ1-1; D not resolved. V was pared by 2 bases and J by 7 bases, with 11 bases between. Germline V gives CDR1 KGHSH, CDR2 LQKENI. The CDR3 loop spans 13 amino acids. Written as DNA, the CDR3 is TGTGCCAGCTCACCAAGGAACTGGGGTGAAGCTTTCTTT. It translates to CASSPRNWGEAFF.

V and J are TRBV10-1 and TRBJ2-6; D is unclear. Germline assignment: CDR1 WNHNN and CDR2 SYGVQD (reference sequence). The CDR3 consists of 14 residues. V lost 4 bases and J 0 bases, leaving 4 bases between the germline ends. The CDR3 region is CASSGGSGANVLTF. CDR3 in DNA: TGCGCCAGCAGTGGTGGCTCTGGGGCCAACGTCCTGACTTTC.

The V gene is TRBV10-3, the J gene TRBJ2-1, with 8 bases identical to TRBD1. With 0 bases clipped from V and 7 bases from J, the junction kept 5 bases outside the gene matches. Germline V gene lookup returns CDR1 ENHRY and CDR2 SYGVKD. The CDR3 has 15 amino acids. CDR3 sequence reads: CAISESRGRGNEQFF. In DNA, the CDR3 is TGTGCCATCAGTGAGTCCAGGGGGCGAGGGAATGAGCAGTTCTTC.

V usage is TRBV28 and J usage is TRBJ1-1, with 9 positions matching TRBD1. V lost 5 bases to trimming and J lost 0 bases; unmatched junction nucleotides: 7. The germline CDR1 and CDR2 sequences are MDHEN and SYDVKM. The CDR3 length is 16 residues. This CDR3 is CASSPPGQGLNTEAFF. Here the CDR3 DNA reads TGTGCCAGCAGTCCACCGGGACAGGGTTTGAACACTGAAGCTTTCTTT.

The chain recombines TRBV19 with TRBJ2-1; 13 bases line up with TRBD2. Trimming removed 10 bases from V and 9 bases from J; junction bases left unmatched: 9. This CDR3 has 14 amino acids. CDR1 LNHDA and CDR2 SQIVND come from the germline V gene (reference sequence). This chain's CDR3 is CATSPRTSGSEQFF. Here the CDR3 DNA reads TGTGCCACCTCCCCCAGGACTAGCGGGAGTGAGCAGTTCTTC.

The rearrangement uses TRBV30 and TRBJ2-6; 7 bases align to TRBD2. Germline CDR1 and CDR2: GTSNPN and SVGIG (reference sequence). J lost 5 bases, V lost 3 bases, and 13 bases had no gene match. This CDR3 has 17 residues. Here the CDR3 reads CAWSGGTSSRWANVLTF. The CDR3, as DNA: TGTGCCTGGAGCGGGGGGACTTCCAGCCGCTGGGCCAACGTCCTGACTTTC.

The chain employs TRBV7-8 and TRBJ2-1; 7 bases agree with TRBD2. With 2 bases clipped from V and 3 bases from J, the junction kept 7 bases outside the gene matches. CDR3 length equals 16 residues. The germline V gene encodes CDR1 SGHVS and CDR2 FQNEAQ. The CDR3 reads CASSLFGRESYNEQFF. The CDR3 nucleotides are TGTGCCAGCAGCTTATTCGGGCGGGAGAGCTACAATGAGCAGTTCTTC.

The rearrangement joins TRBV10-1 to TRBJ2-1; D might be TRBD1 (6 bases). Trimming took 2 bases from V and 12 from J, leaving 14 bases between them. Germline-derived CDR1 and CDR2 are WNHNN and SYGVQD (reference sequence). The CDR3 runs to 13 residues. CDR3 DNA: TGCGCCAGCAGTGAGCGAACAGGGTCGTGGCAGTTCTTC. Its translation: CASSERTGSWQFF.

The chain is built from TRBV7-2 and TRBJ1-3; D is undetermined. CDR1 is SGHTA, CDR2 FQGNSA, per germline. This CDR3 comprises 16 residues. Trimming pared 5 bases from V and 0 bases from J, leaving 14 bases between. CDR3 coding DNA: TGTGCCAGCAGCCTTTACGGGGATAGCTCTGGAAACACCATATATTTT. Its translation: CASSLYGDSSGNTIYF.

The rearrangement joins TRBV18 to TRBJ2-2; 9 nucleotides line up with TRBD1. The V segment lost 3 bases and the J segment 0 bases; nucleotides outside the gene matches: 5. This CDR3 has 17 amino acids. Germline V gives CDR1 KGHSH, CDR2 LQKENI. CDR3 bases: TGTGCCAGCTCACCCGGGACAGGGATTTCGAACACCGGGGAGCTGTTTTTT. This gives the protein CASSPGTGISNTGELFF.

This clone was picked up one time. J is TRBJ2-4 and V is TRBV19; possibly TRBD1 for D (6 bases). This CDR3 region has 13 residues. Trimming removed 4 bases at V and 8 bases at J, with 12 bases between. The germline V gene has CDR1 LNHDA and CDR2 SQIVND (reference sequence). CDR3 nucleotides: TGTGCCAGTAGTACAAACAGGGCAGACATTCAGTACTTC. It encodes CASSTNRADIQYF.

A word on this clone: Other DNA variants within this sample encode the same CDR3. The genes are TRBV27 and TRBJ1-1; D might be TRBD1 (5 bases). This CDR3 has 14 amino acids. The V end lost 1 base, the J end lost 5 bases, and 11 bases lay between the germline ends. Germline values: CDR1 MNHEY, CDR2 SMNVEV (reference sequence). The CDR3 here is CASSLWQGGTEAFF. The CDR3 DNA reads TGTGCCAGCAGTTTATGGCAGGGTGGGACTGAAGCTTTCTTT.

This clone occurred many times. The V and J genes are TRBV7-8 and TRBJ2-7; possible D gene TRBD2, 6 bases. Germline V gives CDR1 SGHVS, CDR2 FQNEAQ. The CDR3 is 16 amino acids. The V gene lost 0 bases and the J gene lost 6 bases, with 18 bases spanning the gap. CDR3 in DNA: TGTGCCAGCAGCTTAGCAGGAGGGAGCTCTAGAGGCGAGCAGTACTTC. It yields the protein CASSLAGGSSRGEQYF.

J is TRBJ2-3 and V is TRBV28; the match to TRBD2 covers 8 bases. With V trimmed by 10 bases and J by 2 bases, 17 bases remained unmatched. CDR1 is MDHEN and CDR2 is SYDVKM in the germline V gene. The length of the CDR3 is 17 residues. The CDR3 DNA sequence: TGTGCCACCTTAGGTCGGGAGGGTCCCCTGAACACAGATACGCAGTATTTT. Its translation: CATLGREGPLNTDTQYF.

The gene calls are TRBV9 and TRBJ2-1; no firm D call. The germline V and J ends were trimmed by 0 bases and 7 bases, with 8 bases remaining between them. Germline V CDR1 and CDR2: SGDLS, YYNGEE. The CDR3 is 13 amino acids. The CDR3 DNA reads TGTGCCAGCAGCGTAGAGACCCATAATGAGCAGTTCTTC. Its translation is CASSVETHNEQFF.

The chain employs TRBV5-4 and TRBJ2-1; no clear D. In germline, CDR1 is SGHNT, CDR2 YYREEE (reference sequence). Trimming took 1 base from V and 2 from J, leaving 10 bases between them. The CDR3 has 15 amino acids. As DNA, the CDR3 is TGTGCCAGCAGCTTGACCGTCCAGGCCTACAATGAGCAGTTCTTC. Protein: CASSLTVQAYNEQFF.

This clone was found a few times. The chain uses TRBV6-5 and TRBJ2-7, with 10 bases that match TRBD1. The CDR3 is 13 residues long. V shed 8 bases, J shed 4 bases, and the junction held 5 bases outside the gene matches. The germline gives CDR1 MNHEY, CDR2 SVGAGI. CDR3 protein: CASGDRGFYEQYF. CDR3 nucleotides: TGTGCCAGCGGGGACAGGGGCTTTTACGAGCAGTACTTC.

The chain recombines TRBV7-9 with TRBJ2-1; 11 nucleotides align to TRBD2. This CDR3 contains 18 residues. The junction had 12 bases not matched to a gene; V was cut back by 4 bases and J by 4 bases. CDR1 and CDR2 (germline): SEHNR, FQNEAQ (reference sequence). In DNA, the CDR3 is TGTGCCAGCAGCTCAATAAGACTAGCGGGAACGGTATACAATGAGCAGTTCTTC. This encodes CASSSIRLAGTVYNEQFF.

This clone was seen a handful of times. The chain has TRBV6-5 and TRBJ2-7, with D perhaps matching TRBD2 (5 bases). CDR1 and CDR2 (germline): MNHEY, SVGAGI. V lost 10 bases and J lost 3, with 13 bases in between. This CDR3 is 12 amino acids long. The CDR3 protein is CATHSGGYEQYF. The CDR3 region has the DNA TGTGCCACCCATTCTGGAGGCTACGAGCAGTACTTC.